The clone carrying this TCR beta chain was counted between two and nine times. Its specificity is not known. The data derive from a study of OX40 agonist ivuxolimab in advanced cancers. Study-level information: Patients with hepatocellular carcinoma, melanoma, renal cell or head and neck cancer made up the dose-escalation patients.

Excluded were patients having autoimmune disease history or systemic immunosuppression. Study-wide findings and caveats: Certain nonresponders additionally had low normalized T-cell clonal expansion.

The assay was immunoSEQ multiplex PCR, and TCRdb's table has in-frame clones only and misses some. The profile covers under 85,000 clones, with approximately 86% appearing a single time and under 3% taken by the ten largest. Sequencing was performed on CD4+ or CD8+ T cells sorted from blood, taken in a trial of the OX40 agonist ivuxolimab. This receptor was taken from an adult with an advanced solid tumor such as melanoma, head and neck, liver or kidney cancer.

CDR3 residues: CASSLTGPNSPLHF. The CDR3 coding sequence is TGTGCCAGCAGCTTAACAGGGCCCAATTCACCCCTCCACTTT. The chain is built from TRBV7-2 and TRBJ1-6; D perhaps matches TRBD1 (6 bases). The CDR3 runs 14 residues. Per the germline V gene, CDR1 is SGHTA and CDR2 is FQGNSA. Trimming pared 2 bases from V and 7 bases from J, leaving 9 bases between.